This T cell receptor (beta chain) was documented in a study of radiation and T cells in renal cell carcinoma. CDR1 SEHNR and CDR2 FQNEAQ come from the germline V gene (reference sequence). Trimming took off 3 bases at V and 0 bases at J, with 14 bases between the two ends. CDR3 length equals 16 residues. Using immunoSEQ multiplex PCR, the repertoire was profiled, and TCRdb retains in-frame clones only, with some absent. The repertoire includes fewer than 45,000 clones, 82% of them detected once, and 27% sits in the top ten. Study outcomes and limitations: Pretreatment tumor biopsies were lacking, so baseline clonotypes are unknown. In blood, top tumor clones expanded by 2 weeks, shrinking by 4.

This clone was seen only a few times. Its cognate antigen is unknown. Time point denoted: blood 4 weeks post-SBRT, at nephrectomy. Treatment of the sample: 15 Gy SBRT to primary tumor, nephrectomy 4 weeks later. Nephrectomy followed 15 Gy stereotactic body radiation by 4 weeks. The tumor was a clear cell renal cell carcinoma. The chain combines TRBV7-9 with TRBJ1-1; TRBD1 might be the D (5 bases). The receptor's source is a woman aged 70-85 years with renal cell carcinoma. Sequenced here: blood, sampled from a patient whose treatment included radiotherapy and nephrectomy. The CDR3 DNA follows: TGTGCCAGCAGCTTCGGGGGAGCTCGCATGAACACTGAAGCTTTCTTT. Residues: CASSFGGARMNTEAFF.